This T cell receptor (beta chain) was sequenced during a study of graft-versus-host responses after intestinal transplantation. The overall study: Recipients had transplants, and these were multivisceral, liver-intestinal, or isolated intestinal. For two to three years after anti-thymocyte globulin induction, all recipients took tacrolimus and steroids.

The study, taken as a whole, reports: Elevated graft-versus-host to host-versus-graft clonal ratios in allografts were recorded for patients with graft-donor T cell macrochimerism. Researchers found GvH clones in recipient marrow, and some showed up first in ileum or blood.

Assay: immunoSEQ multiplex PCR; the TCRdb copy retains only in-frame clones and omits some. The sample lists about 90,000 clones; roughly 92% were seen once. In the case of this clone: Its antigen is undetermined.

J was trimmed by 1 base and V by 4 bases; bases with no gene match: 6. The CDR3 covers 15 residues. Germline loops: CDR1 MGHRA, CDR2 YSYEKL. The rearrangement joins TRBV4-1 to TRBJ1-1, with 7 bases aligning to TRBD1. This receptor was taken from a human donor who received an intestinal transplant. Specimen: unstimulated CD4+ T cells sorted from spleen or lymph node cells, collected before intestinal transplant. CDR3: CASSPRQGKNTEAFF. The CDR3 bases are TGCGCCAGCAGCCCCCGACAGGGAAAGAACACTGAAGCTTTCTTT.